This T cell receptor beta chain came from a study of T-cell reconstitution after alpha-beta-depleted transplantation in children. Study-wide results and limits: For some patients, TCRbeta diversity was high at day 60 because of recipient T cells and thymic progenitors that survived.

Unique molecular identifiers were used in preparing the TCRbeta library. TCRdb used MiXCR to reprocess the PCR reads, holding one entry per CDR3 protein. The sample yields about 220,000 distinct CDR3 sequences, about 15% seen once. Regarding this clonotype: Its target is not known.

Trimming at V came to 5 bases and at J to 2 bases, leaving 5 bases not matched to a gene. The CDR3 spans 14 residues. Germline CDR1 is SGHAT and CDR2 is FQNNGV. Specimen: PBMCs, mostly from graft donor cells, collected 360 days after TCRalphabeta/CD19-depleted stem cell transplant. V and J are TRBV11-2 and TRBJ2-7; 8 bases line up with TRBD1. The origin of this receptor is a male patient aged 2 to 10 who had a stem cell transplant for acute lymphoblastic leukemia, so the T cells may come from the graft donor. The CDR3 nucleotides are TGTGCCAGCAGCAAATCGGACAGGGCCTACGAGCAGTACTTC. Its protein product is CASSKSDRAYEQYF.